The 20 T cell receptor beta chains given below trace back to one sample, sequenced in a study of spatial heterogeneity in lung cancer. Each CDR3 protein is one row after TCRdb ran MiXCR on the 5' RACE reads. Of around 30,000 distinct CDR3 sequences listed, 6% are singletons. Time point denoted: blood at routine non-recurrence follow-up after resection. Extraction of whole RNA from tumor, nontumor lung or frozen PBMC preceded unsorted sequencing. The material was PBMCs, obtained at follow-up. The receptors were sampled from a male donor with early-stage non-small cell lung cancer.

In this sample, this clonotype turned up many times. The chain has TRBV5-4 and TRBJ1-1; maybe TRBD1 (5 bases). V lost 4 bases and J lost 1, with 17 bases in between. The CDR3 is 16 amino acids. Germline V gene sequence: CDR1 SGHNT, CDR2 YYREEE (reference sequence). The CDR3 loop reads CASSPEGGRENTEAFF. Here the CDR3 DNA reads TGTGCCAGCAGCCCGGAGGGTGGCAGGGAGAACACTGAAGCTTTCTTT. Complete variable domain (other parts from reference TRBV5-4 and TRBJ1-1): ETGVTQSPTHLIKTRGQQVTLRCSSQSGHNTVSWYQQALGQGPQFIFQYYREEENGRGNFPPRFSGLQFPNYSSELNVNALELDDSALYLCASSPEGGRENTEAFFGQGTRLTVV.

This clonotype was recorded a few times. The rearrangement uses TRBV7-9 and TRBJ1-4; tentative D call: TRBD1 (6 bases). CDR3 size: 15 residues. Germline V gene lookup returns CDR1 SEHNR and CDR2 FQNEAQ (reference sequence). V lost 3 bases to trimming and J lost 1 base, with 9 bases between them. CDR3 protein: CASSFEGGTNEKLFF. The CDR3 nucleotides read TGTGCCAGCAGCTTCGAGGGGGGAACTAATGAAAAACTGTTTTTT.

This clonotype was detected many times. The chain has TRBV11-2 and TRBJ2-3, with TRBD2 matching over 10 bases. V lost 5 bases and J lost 1; bases outside the gene matches: 6. The CDR3 contains 16 residues. Germline CDR1 and CDR2: SGHAT and FQNNGV. The CDR3 nucleotides are TGTGCCAGCAGCATCATAGCGGGGGGACGCACAGATACGCAGTATTTT. Protein product: CASSIIAGGRTDTQYF.

The rearrangement uses TRBV7-3 and TRBJ2-3, with 8 bases matching TRBD2. With 1 base clipped from V and 0 bases from J, the junction kept 3 bases outside the gene matches. CDR1 is SGHTA, CDR2 FQGTGA, per germline. The CDR3 has 16 amino acids. This CDR3 reads CASSLIAGSSTDTQYF. The CDR3 nucleotides are TGTGCCAGCAGCTTAATAGCGGGGAGTAGCACAGATACGCAGTATTTT.

This clonotype was seen at least ten times. This sequence joins TRBV28 and TRBJ1-1; a weak D match, TRBD1 (5 bases). Trimming removed 8 bases at V and 0 bases at J, with 13 bases between. The germline V gene has CDR1 MDHEN and CDR2 SYDVKM. The CDR3 length is 14 residues. CDR3 loop: CASSKTVMNTEAFF. The DNA of the CDR3 is TGTGCCAGCTCTAAGACAGTTATGAACACTGAAGCTTTCTTT.

The chain has TRBV6-5 and TRBJ2-1; D unresolved. CDR1 is MNHEY and CDR2 is SVGAGI in the germline V gene. Trimming removed 2 bases at V and 8 bases at J, with 10 bases between. This CDR3 has 13 amino acids. CDR3 coding DNA: TGTGCCAGCAGTTACCGGTCGAGCGATGAGCAGTTCTTC. This codes for CASSYRSSDEQFF.

V is TRBV6-2 or TRBV6-3 and J is TRBJ2-3; D remains unclear. V lost 0 bases, J lost 3 bases, and 7 bases lay in between. This CDR3 region has 14 residues. Per the germline V gene, CDR1 is MNHEY and CDR2 is SVGEGT. In DNA form, the CDR3 reads TGTGCCAGCAGTTACTCGGCGGCGACAGATACGCAGTATTTT. It is translated as CASSYSAATDTQYF.

This clonotype was picked up many times. V gene TRBV4-2 combines with J gene TRBJ2-3; D remains unclear. Trimming took off 1 base at V and 5 bases at J, with 7 bases between the two ends. Germline V gives CDR1 LGHNA, CDR2 YNFKEQ. The CDR3 has 13 amino acids. The CDR3 coding sequence is TGTGCCAGCAGCCAAGTGGGTGTAGATACGCAGTATTTT. Its translation is CASSQVGVDTQYF.

This clonotype was observed many times. The V and J genes are TRBV4-1 and TRBJ2-2; no clear D. The CDR3 spans 15 residues. Looked up from germline, CDR1 is MGHRA and CDR2 is YSYEKL. V lost 4 bases and J 2 bases, leaving 11 bases between the germline ends. The DNA for the CDR3 is TGCGCCAGCAGCCGTGAGTGGACCAACACCGGGGAGCTGTTTTTT. It is translated as CASSREWTNTGELFF.

This clonotype appeared a few times. The gene calls are TRBV20-1 and TRBJ1-6, with D unclear. Trimming stripped 4 bases from V and 7 bases from J, with 14 bases between. There are 14 residues in the CDR3. Germline-derived CDR1 and CDR2 are DFQATT and SNEGSKA (reference sequence). The DNA for the CDR3 is TGCAGTGCTACACCTCCGGGCCGAAATTCACCCCTCCACTTT. Protein sequence: CSATPPGRNSPLHF.

This clonotype was seen repeatedly, ten times or more. V gene TRBV1 combines with J gene TRBJ2-7; the table's D call of TRBD2 was not tested on the DNA. TRBV1 is deemed a pseudogene. The CDR3 is made up of 17 amino acids. In nucleotides, the CDR3 is TGCACCAGCAGCCAAGAGGCAGCGGGGGGGAGCTCCTACGAGCAGTACGTC. As protein: CTSSQEAAGGSSYEQYV.

This clonotype was counted between two and nine times. The chain combines TRBV4-3 with TRBJ2-3; tentatively, D is TRBD2 (7 bases). The CDR3 is 17 residues long. Germline-derived CDR1 and CDR2 are LGHNA and YSLEER. Trimming left V 2 bases short and J 3 bases short, with 18 bases between. DNA for the CDR3: TGCGCCAGCAGCCAACCGGGGGGCGCCGGAGGGACAGATACGCAGTATTTT. It is translated as CASSQPGGAGGTDTQYF.

The chain recombines TRBV29-1 with TRBJ2-7; no firm D call. Germline CDR1 SQVTM, CDR2 ANQGSEA. There are 12 residues in the CDR3. V dropped 3 bases and J dropped 3 bases, with 9 bases sitting between them. The CDR3 DNA sequence: TGCAGCGTTGACAGCAGAGACTACGAGCAGTACTTC. Translated: CSVDSRDYEQYF.

This clonotype was detected ten times or more. V and J are TRBV19 and TRBJ1-1, with 8 bases that match TRBD1. Germline loops: CDR1 LNHDA, CDR2 SQIVND (reference sequence). After removal of 3 bases from V and 1 base from J, the junction contained 7 bases not matched to a gene. The CDR3 totals 16 residues. The chain's CDR3 is CASSISTGVGNTEAFF. The DNA for the CDR3 is TGTGCCAGTAGTATTTCGACAGGGGTCGGGAACACTGAAGCTTTCTTT.

This clonotype was seen repeatedly, ten times or more. The chain carries TRBV29-1 and TRBJ2-7; unclear D gene. The CDR3 length is 12 residues. Trimming took 2 bases from V and 6 from J, leaving 11 bases between them. CDR1 is SQVTM and CDR2 is ANQGSEA in the germline V gene. CDR3 sequence: CSVEIGLGEQYF. The CDR3 DNA sequence: TGCAGCGTTGAAATAGGGTTGGGCGAGCAGTACTTC.

This clonotype was counted ten times or more. This chain uses TRBV4-1 with TRBJ2-2, with TRBD1 matching 7 bases. The junction had 16 bases not matched to a gene; V was cut back by 8 bases and J by 4 bases. The CDR3 runs to 17 residues. CDR1 and CDR2 from the germline V gene are MGHRA and YSYEKL. In nucleotides, the CDR3 is TGCGCCAGCGGAAACAGGGGTGGGGTAGATAGCACCGGGGAGCTGTTTTTT. This translates into CASGNRGGVDSTGELFF.

V usage is TRBV6-6 and J usage is TRBJ1-5; 8 bases agree with TRBD1. Germline V gives CDR1 MNHNY, CDR2 SVGAGI (reference sequence). The CDR3 sequence is 16 residues long. With 2 bases clipped from V and 2 bases from J, the junction kept 5 bases outside the gene matches. CDR3 coding DNA: TGTGCCAGCAGTTACGCCGACAGGGGCGGCAATCAGCCCCAGCATTTT. It translates to CASSYADRGGNQPQHF.

This clonotype was observed many times. The chain is built from TRBV7-2 and TRBJ2-1; D possibly corresponds to TRBD1 (5 bases). V gave up 1 base and J gave up 9 bases, with 7 bases separating them. Germline V CDR1 and CDR2: SGHTA, FQGNSA. The CDR3 has 12 amino acids. CDR3 sequence reads: CASSLEGVEQFF. CDR3 DNA sequence: TGTGCCAGCAGCTTAGAAGGGGTTGAGCAGTTCTTC.

The table lists this clonotype with a few counts. The chain links TRBV5-4 to TRBJ2-7; TRBD2 matches 9 bases. The J segment lost 3 bases and the V segment lost 2 bases, leaving 3 bases of the junction unmatched. The CDR3 runs to 14 residues. Looked up from germline, CDR1 is SGHNT and CDR2 is YYREEE (reference sequence). CDR3 region: CASSFPSGDYEQYF. Here the CDR3 DNA reads TGTGCCAGCAGCTTTCCTAGCGGGGACTACGAGCAGTACTTC.

This clonotype was recorded many times. This chain connects TRBV20-1 to TRBJ2-3; possibly TRBD1 for D (5 bases). V dropped 1 base and J dropped 7 bases, with 12 bases sitting between them. The CDR3 consists of 13 residues. CDR1 and CDR2 (germline): DFQATT, SNEGSKA (reference sequence). CDR3 sequence: CSARAGKWNTQYF. For the CDR3, the DNA is TGCAGTGCTAGAGCAGGGAAGTGGAATACGCAGTATTTT.